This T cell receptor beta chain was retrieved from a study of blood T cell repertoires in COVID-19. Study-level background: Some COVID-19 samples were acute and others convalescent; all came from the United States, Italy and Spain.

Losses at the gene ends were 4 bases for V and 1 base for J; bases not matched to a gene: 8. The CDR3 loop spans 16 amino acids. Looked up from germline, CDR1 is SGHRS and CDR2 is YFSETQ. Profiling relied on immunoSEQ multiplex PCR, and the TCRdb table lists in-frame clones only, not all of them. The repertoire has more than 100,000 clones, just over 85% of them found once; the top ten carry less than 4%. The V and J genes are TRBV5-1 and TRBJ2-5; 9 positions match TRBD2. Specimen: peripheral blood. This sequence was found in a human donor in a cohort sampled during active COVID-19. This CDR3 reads CASSPGTSRIQETQYF. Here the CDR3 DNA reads TGCGCCAGCAGCCCCGGGACTAGCAGGATCCAAGAGACCCAGTACTTC. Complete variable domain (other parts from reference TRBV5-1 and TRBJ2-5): KAGVTQTPRYLIKTRGQQVTLSCSPISGHRSVSWYQQTPGQGLQFLFEYFSETQRNKGNFPGRFSGRQFSNSRSEMNVSTLELGDSALYLCASSPGTSRIQETQYFGPGTRLLVL.